Each of the 31 T cell receptor beta chains below was sequenced from the same sample in a study of CD8 T cells in Susac syndrome (dated by TCRdb to about 2019). The library was made by the immunoSEQ multiplex PCR assay. RNA was extracted with the RNeasy kit and about 0.5 to 1 ug was reverse transcribed using random hexamers. The public reads were reprocessed in TCRdb via fastp at Q25 and MiXCR, keeping in-frame beta chains. CDR3 protein sequences are deduplicated, and each keeps its most common genes and DNA. The sample contains some 90,000 distinct CDR3 sequences, roughly 93% of them found a single time. The ten largest make up 0.25% to 0.4% of the sample. Sequencing used CD8+ T cells from PBMCs. The receptors shown here come from a human donor in good health.

The chain has TRBV13 and TRBJ2-7; 8 bases align to TRBD1. After removal of 1 base from V and 7 bases from J, the junction contained 6 bases not matched to a gene. Germline V gives CDR1 PRHDT, CDR2 FYEKMQ (reference sequence). This CDR3 is 14 amino acids long. CDR3 bases: TGTGCCAGCAGCTTAGATGGCAGGGGGCGGGAGCAGTACTTC. Amino acids: CASSLDGRGREQYF.

The chain employs TRBV29-1 and TRBJ1-2; D uncertain. The germline gives CDR1 SQVTM, CDR2 ANQGSEA. Deletions cut 1 base from V and 9 bases from J, with 9 bases between. The CDR3 runs to 11 residues. The CDR3 DNA is TGCAGCGTTGAAGGGGTACATAGCTACACCTTC. Its protein product is CSVEGVHSYTF. The variable domain in full, completed from reference TRBV29-1 and TRBJ1-2, reads SAVISQKPSRDICQRGTSLTIQCQVDSQVTMMFWYRQQPGQSLTLIATANQGSEATYESGFVIDKFPISRPNLTFSTLTVSNMSPEDSSIYLCSVEGVHSYTFGSGTRLTVV.

This CDR3 is CASSWQGEDTQYF. CDR3 sequence (DNA): TGTGCCAGCAGCTGGCAGGGGGAAGATACGCAGTATTTT. This chain joins TRBV7-9 and TRBJ2-3; 7 bases match TRBD1. The germline V gene has CDR1 SEHNR and CDR2 FQNEAQ (reference sequence). CDR3 length equals 13 residues. With V trimmed by 4 bases and J by 5 bases, 3 bases remained unmatched.

The chain carries TRBV3-1 and TRBJ1-6; D might be TRBD1 (5 bases). The CDR3 covers 15 residues. In germline, CDR1 is LGHDT, CDR2 YNNKEL (reference sequence). V lost 6 bases, J lost 1 base, and 10 bases lay in between. The CDR3 nucleotides read TGTGCCAGCAGGGGGGACGGATCCTATAATTCACCCCTCCACTTT. This codes for CASRGDGSYNSPLHF.

The V and J genes are TRBV9 and TRBJ1-1, with D possibly matching TRBD1 (6 bases). Trimming took 3 bases from V and 1 from J, leaving 10 bases between them. CDR3 length: 14 residues. CDR1 is SGDLS and CDR2 is YYNGEE in the germline V gene. The CDR3 sequence is CASSAADRNTEAFF. The CDR3 nucleotides read TGTGCCAGCAGCGCGGCGGACAGGAACACTGAAGCTTTCTTT.

V and J are TRBV5-1 and TRBJ2-7, with 7 nucleotides matching TRBD1. The CDR3 runs 14 residues. From germline, CDR1 is SGHRS and CDR2 YFSETQ. Unmatched junction bases numbered 6, after V lost 2 bases and J lost 4 bases. As DNA, the CDR3 is TGCGCCAGCAGCTTACCGGGACAGCGTTACGAGCAGTACTTC. It encodes CASSLPGQRYEQYF.

Written as DNA, the CDR3 is TGTGCCAGCAGTTTACAGGTTGGTCAAGGGAATGAGCAGTTCTTC. Amino acids: CASSLQVGQGNEQFF. The rearrangement links TRBV11-2 to TRBJ2-1, with a weak D call TRBD1 (5 bases). Germline values: CDR1 SGHAT, CDR2 FQNNGV. Trimming took off 6 bases at V and 7 bases at J, with 19 bases between the two ends. This CDR3 is 15 amino acids long.

This chain links TRBV25-1 with TRBJ2-3; no definite D call. The germline gives CDR1 MGHDK, CDR2 SYGVNS. Trimming took off 8 bases at V and 7 bases at J, with 10 bases between the two ends. This CDR3 contains 11 residues. CDR3 coding DNA: TGTGCCAGCGCTCAAGGGAATACGCAGTATTTT. Residues: CASAQGNTQYF.

The chain employs TRBV5-1 and TRBJ1-1; weak D call: TRBD1 (5 bases). This CDR3 region has 16 residues. Trimming shortened V by 0 bases and J by 8 bases, and 20 bases separated the two germline ends. The germline V gene has CDR1 SGHRS and CDR2 YFSETQ. This chain's CDR3 is CASSLVVAGLPSEAFF. CDR3 nucleotide sequence: TGCGCCAGCAGCTTGGTAGTCGCGGGACTTCCAAGCGAAGCTTTCTTT. The variable domain in full, completed from reference TRBV5-1 and TRBJ1-1, reads KAGVTQTPRYLIKTRGQQVTLSCSPISGHRSVSWYQQTPGQGLQFLFEYFSETQRNKGNFPGRFSGRQFSNSRSEMNVSTLELGDSALYLCASSLVVAGLPSEAFFGQGTRLTVV.

The V and J genes are TRBV11-2 and TRBJ2-1, with D maybe TRBD1 (6 bases). The V gene lost 7 bases and the J gene lost 5 bases, with 18 bases spanning the gap. Germline V gives CDR1 SGHAT, CDR2 FQNNGV. The CDR3 contains 15 residues. Here the CDR3 reads CASISTDRRNNEQFF. CDR3 DNA: TGTGCCAGCATTTCGACCGACAGGAGGAACAATGAGCAGTTCTTC.

The chain combines TRBV4-1 with TRBJ2-7; D uncertain. Per the germline V gene, CDR1 is MGHRA and CDR2 is YSYEKL. V was clipped by 1 base and J by 3 bases, with 7 bases between them. The CDR3 runs to 13 residues. CDR3 in amino acids: CASSQAKGYEQYF. The CDR3 DNA reads TGCGCCAGCAGCCAAGCAAAAGGCTACGAGCAGTACTTC.

CDR3 in amino acids: CASSFQGIEAFF. The CDR3 DNA sequence: TGTGCCAGCAGCTTCCAGGGGATCGAAGCTTTCTTT. The chain employs TRBV13 and TRBJ1-1, with D possibly being TRBD1 (6 bases). The V and J ends lost 3 bases and 8 bases respectively, with 10 bases between them. Germline assignment: CDR1 PRHDT and CDR2 FYEKMQ (reference sequence). This CDR3 region has 12 residues. The whole variable domain, filled in from reference TRBV13 and TRBJ1-1, reads AAGVIQSPRHLIKEKRETATLKCYPIPRHDTVYWYQQGPGQDPQFLISFYEKMQSDKGSIPDRFSAQQFSDYHSELNMSSLELGDSALYFCASSFQGIEAFFGQGTRLTVV.

This clonotype appeared once. The chain has TRBV15 and TRBJ2-7; 8 bases are a match to TRBD2. The CDR3 has 16 residues. CDR1 and CDR2 from the germline V gene are LNHNV and YYDKDF (reference sequence). V gave up 0 bases and J gave up 5 bases; unmatched junction bases: 9. For the CDR3, the DNA is TGTGCCACCAGCAGAGATTACGGGGGGGGCCCCGACGAGCAGTACTTC. Translating it yields CATSRDYGGGPDEQYF.

The V gene is TRBV12-3 or TRBV12-4, the J gene TRBJ1-1; TRBD1 is a possible D gene (6 bases). The CDR3 length is 13 residues. The V gene lost 2 bases and the J gene lost 7 bases, with 11 bases spanning the gap. CDR3 loop: CASSLTGPIEAFF. CDR3 DNA sequence: TGTGCCAGCAGTTTAACAGGGCCCATTGAAGCTTTCTTT.

V and J are TRBV16 and TRBJ1-4, with a tentative D call TRBD1 (5 bases). The CDR3 covers 14 residues. Trimming removed 2 bases from V and 7 bases from J, with 11 bases in between. The germline V gene encodes CDR1 KGHSY and CDR2 FQNENV. The CDR3 loop reads CASSQPGDREKLFF. In DNA form, the CDR3 reads TGTGCCAGCAGCCAACCGGGGGACCGTGAAAAACTGTTTTTT.

The chain employs TRBV13 and TRBJ2-5, with D unclear. Per germline, CDR1 PRHDT and CDR2 FYEKMQ (reference sequence). V was pared by 5 bases and J by 2 bases, with 12 bases between. CDR3 length: 14 amino acids. The CDR3 nucleotides read TGTGCCAGCAGCCGGCCGACGGTTCAAGAGACCCAGTACTTC. This encodes CASSRPTVQETQYF.

The CDR3 loop reads CASSLVRTNNEKLFF. The CDR3 nucleotides read TGTGCCAGCAGCTTAGTAAGGACGAACAATGAAAAACTGTTTTTT. The chain links TRBV13 to TRBJ1-4; D gene unclear. V was clipped by 1 base and J by 5 bases, with 11 bases between them. This CDR3 spans 15 amino acids. Germline V gene data show CDR1 as PRHDT and CDR2 as FYEKMQ (reference sequence).

The V call is TRBV9, the J call TRBJ1-3; 8 nucleotides align to TRBD1. The CDR3 covers 14 residues. J lost 7 bases, V lost 3 bases, and 6 bases had no gene match. Germline V CDR1 and CDR2: SGDLS, YYNGEE. In DNA, the CDR3 is TGTGCCAGCAGCGCAGGGGGCGTGTGGAACACCATATATTTT. It is translated as CASSAGGVWNTIYF.

V and J are TRBV29-1 and TRBJ1-1; D not resolved. CDR1 is SQVTM and CDR2 is ANQGSEA in the germline V gene. V was pared by 8 bases and J by 3 bases, with 25 bases between. This CDR3 comprises 16 residues. The CDR3 DNA is TGCAGCCCCAGGAGTTCTGTCTCGAGGGAGCACACTGAAGCTTTCTTT. Its protein is CSPRSSVSREHTEAFF.

J is TRBJ1-2 and V is TRBV6-5; TRBD1 might be the D (6 bases). Germline CDR1 MNHEY, CDR2 SVGAGI. The CDR3 covers 14 residues. Trimming removed 3 bases at V and 7 bases at J, with 15 bases between. DNA for the CDR3: TGTGCCAGCAGTTATTCTGCGGGGGCGAGTGGCTACACCTTC. As protein: CASSYSAGASGYTF.

The gene calls are TRBV11-1 and TRBJ2-7, with TRBD2 matching 9 bases. The CDR3 is 17 residues long. V lost 0 bases to trimming and J lost 1 base; unmatched junction nucleotides: 7. From germline, CDR1 is SGHAT and CDR2 FQDESV (reference sequence). CDR3 protein: CASSLAPWAGGSYEQYF. The CDR3 region has the DNA TGTGCCAGCAGCTTAGCCCCCTGGGCGGGGGGGTCCTACGAGCAGTACTTC.

The chain links TRBV5-1 to TRBJ1-5; the D gene is possibly TRBD1 (6 bases). V lost 1 base to trimming and J lost 7 bases, with 12 bases between them. The CDR3 has 14 residues. Germline V lookup: CDR1 SGHRS, CDR2 YFSETQ. The CDR3 bases are TGCGCCAGCAGCTTGTTCGGGGGCATACAGCCCCAGCATTTT. This encodes CASSLFGGIQPQHF.

The genes are TRBV23-1 and TRBJ1-1; 10 bases are a match to TRBD1. TRBV23-1 carries the ORF label, with uncertain function. V dropped 2 bases and J dropped 3; count of bases not matched to a gene: 6. This CDR3 spans 16 amino acids. The CDR3 DNA sequence: TGCGCCAGCAGTCAAATGAACGGACAGGGGGACACTGAAGCTTTCTTT. This sequence encodes CASSQMNGQGDTEAFF.

The genes are TRBV12-3 or TRBV12-4 and TRBJ2-4, with TRBD2 as a possible D gene (6 bases). This CDR3 is 14 amino acids long. V was pared by 6 bases and J by 9 bases, with 18 bases between. The CDR3 bases are TGTGCCAGCAGCCCGGCGGGGCCCCTTAGCATTCAGTACTTC. It yields the protein CASSPAGPLSIQYF.

V usage is TRBV20-1 and J usage is TRBJ2-4; weak D call: TRBD1 (6 bases). The V end lost 4 bases, the J end lost 1 base, and 23 bases lay between the germline ends. Germline V gene sequence: CDR1 DFQATT, CDR2 SNEGSKA (reference sequence). The CDR3 length is 18 residues. The CDR3 sequence is CSAKGDPGQGRAKNIQYF. The CDR3 region has the DNA TGCAGTGCTAAGGGGGATCCGGGGCAGGGCAGGGCCAAAAACATTCAGTACTTC.

V gene TRBV13 combines with J gene TRBJ1-4; TRBD1 matches 9 bases. Germline values: CDR1 PRHDT, CDR2 FYEKMQ (reference sequence). J lost 10 bases, V lost 0 bases, and 3 bases had no gene match. The CDR3 contains 14 residues. The DNA for the CDR3 is TGTGCCAGCAGCTTAGGACAGGGGGCGCGAAAACTGTTTTTT. The encoded protein is CASSLGQGARKLFF. The variable domain in full, completed from reference TRBV13 and TRBJ1-4, reads AAGVIQSPRHLIKEKRETATLKCYPIPRHDTVYWYQQGPGQDPQFLISFYEKMQSDKGSIPDRFSAQQFSDYHSELNMSSLELGDSALYFCASSLGQGARKLFFGSGTQLSVL.

The chain joins TRBV12-3 or TRBV12-4 to TRBJ2-1; possible D gene TRBD2, 5 bases. This CDR3 contains 13 residues. Trimming cost V 7 bases and J 7 bases, with 14 bases left between them. The CDR3 nucleotides are TGTGCCAGCACGGGTAGCGATTCAAATGAGCAGTTCTTC. Its translation: CASTGSDSNEQFF.

This clonotype was observed a single time. J is TRBJ2-7 and V is TRBV7-6; 7 positions agree with TRBD1. Germline CDR1 SGHVS, CDR2 FNYEAQ. The CDR3 has 14 amino acids. V lost 4 bases, J lost 7 bases, and 10 bases stayed unmatched. This CDR3 is CASSSSTGASEQYF. CDR3 bases: TGTGCCAGCAGCTCTTCTACAGGGGCTTCGGAGCAGTACTTC.

The gene calls are TRBV12-3 or TRBV12-4 and TRBJ1-1; a possible D gene is TRBD1 (6 bases). The CDR3 runs 14 residues. The V end was cut by 7 bases, the J end by 1 base, with 13 bases between. CDR3 sequence: CASTLGGANTEAFF. In DNA form, the CDR3 reads TGTGCCAGCACTCTCGGGGGGGCGAACACTGAAGCTTTCTTT.

CDR3 sequence: CASSTRQGAWLGYTF. Here the CDR3 DNA reads TGTGCCAGCAGTACAAGACAGGGGGCCTGGCTTGGCTACACCTTC. J is TRBJ1-2 and V is TRBV6-5; 10 nucleotides align to TRBD1. Per germline, CDR1 MNHEY and CDR2 SVGAGI. This CDR3 has 15 amino acids. Germline trimming cut 5 bases from V and 7 bases from J; bases unmatched to any gene: 10.

This chain uses TRBV6-5 with TRBJ1-4; D perhaps matches TRBD1 (5 bases). In germline, CDR1 is MNHEY, CDR2 SVGAGI. The CDR3 has 14 residues. V was shortened by 4 bases and J by 7 bases, with 13 bases between the two germline ends. The DNA of the CDR3 is TGTGCCAGCAGTTCCCCCCGGGGGAGTGAAAAACTGTTTTTT. Encoded protein: CASSSPRGSEKLFF.